The 23 T cell receptor beta chains below all came from one sample that was sequenced in a study of cytomegalovirus exposure and HLA in healthy donors. Measured with immunoSEQ multiplex PCR; TCRdb has only the in-frame clones, and not every one. Among 100,000 to 150,000 clones, 80% to 90% were seen once, and the ten largest hold approximately 1.2%. Specimen: PBMCs. The source is a woman between 18 and 30 years old in good health and CMV-seronegative.

The chain combines TRBV28 with TRBJ2-7; TRBD1 matches at 10 bases. J gave up 2 bases and V 6 bases, and 7 bases lay outside the gene matches. The CDR3 totals 15 residues. From germline, CDR1 is MDHEN and CDR2 SYDVKM. The CDR3 is CASSSGGTGAYEQYF. The CDR3 DNA sequence: TGTGCCAGCAGCTCAGGTGGGACAGGGGCCTACGAGCAGTACTTC.

This clone has a single count. The chain is built from TRBV7-6 and TRBJ2-3; 9 nucleotides align to TRBD2. The CDR3 spans 18 residues. Unmatched junction bases numbered 16, after V lost 3 bases and J lost 6 bases. Germline values: CDR1 SGHVS, CDR2 FNYEAQ. The CDR3 region is CASSFTTISGGAFDTQYF. CDR3 coding DNA: TGTGCCAGCAGCTTCACCACGATTAGCGGGGGAGCTTTTGATACGCAGTATTTT.

The J gene is TRBJ2-3, the V gene TRBV5-4; 16 bases map to TRBD2. Germline values: CDR1 SGHNT, CDR2 YYREEE (reference sequence). V gave up 3 bases and J gave up 1 base; unmatched junction bases: 8. The length of the CDR3 is 19 residues. The CDR3 protein is CASSSPGLAGGPRTDTQYF. CDR3 nucleotide sequence: TGTGCCAGCAGCTCCCCGGGACTAGCGGGGGGGCCTCGCACAGATACGCAGTATTTT.

The chain is built from TRBV27 and TRBJ1-2; D remains ambiguous. Germline V gene sequence: CDR1 MNHEY, CDR2 SMNVEV (reference sequence). Trimming left V 6 bases short and J 2 bases short, with 16 bases between. The CDR3 consists of 15 residues. In DNA, the CDR3 is TGTGCCAGCAGATTACGGCCGGGAGCCAACTATGGCTACACCTTC. Protein sequence: CASRLRPGANYGYTF.

V gene TRBV29-1 combines with J gene TRBJ1-2; 7 positions agree with TRBD1. The germline gives CDR1 SQVTM, CDR2 ANQGSEA. The CDR3 has 12 amino acids. V trimming: 4 bases; J trimming: 6 bases; junction bases outside the gene matches: 5. The DNA of the CDR3 is TGCAGCGTTGCCCAGACAGGGAATGGCTACACCTTC. Its protein is CSVAQTGNGYTF.

This sequence joins TRBV15 and TRBJ1-1; 7 bases agree with TRBD1. CDR1 is LNHNV and CDR2 is YYDKDF in the germline V gene (reference sequence). This CDR3 has 14 residues. The V gene end was trimmed by 1 base and the J gene end by 7 bases; junction bases not matched to a gene: 6. Here the CDR3 reads CATSRGVGTDEAFF. For the CDR3, the DNA is TGTGCCACCAGCAGAGGGGTTGGGACAGATGAAGCTTTCTTT.

The chain combines TRBV2 with TRBJ1-1; tentative D call: TRBD1 (5 bases). CDR3 length: 14 amino acids. The germline V and J ends were trimmed by 6 bases and 4 bases, with 15 bases remaining between them. Germline assignment: CDR1 SNHLY and CDR2 FYNNEI. CDR3 DNA: TGTGCCAGCAGCGCCCAGGGCTCGGGCACTGAAGCTTTCTTT. It codes for CASSAQGSGTEAFF.

This chain uses TRBV5-1 with TRBJ2-7, with 11 bases fitting TRBD2. V shed 4 bases and J 4 bases; nucleotides not matched to a gene: 7. Germline CDR1 is SGHRS and CDR2 is YFSETQ. The CDR3 has 15 amino acids. CDR3: CASSITSGGLYEQYF. CDR3 in DNA: TGCGCCAGCAGCATTACTAGCGGGGGTTTATACGAGCAGTACTTC.

The genes are TRBV6-6 and TRBJ2-7; 7 nucleotides line up with TRBD1. CDR3 size: 14 residues. CDR1 is MNHNY and CDR2 is SVGAGI in the germline V gene (reference sequence). The ends lost 6 bases at V and 0 bases at J; junction bases unmatched: 5. The CDR3: CASRTDRSSYEQYF. In DNA form, the CDR3 reads TGTGCCAGCAGAACGGACAGGTCCTCCTACGAGCAGTACTTC.

The chain combines TRBV9 with TRBJ1-1, with D hard to call. Germline-derived CDR1 and CDR2 are SGDLS and YYNGEE. The CDR3 has 14 residues. Deletions cut 4 bases from V and 3 bases from J, with 13 bases between. CDR3 sequence (DNA): TGTGCCAGCAGCCAGGCCCAGATATACACTGAAGCTTTCTTT. It specifies CASSQAQIYTEAFF.

The chain links TRBV5-6 to TRBJ2-2, with D perhaps matching TRBD1 (6 bases). V was cut by 1 base and J by 13 bases, with 14 bases left in between. Germline assignment: CDR1 SGHDT and CDR2 YYEEEE. This CDR3 spans 13 amino acids. In DNA, the CDR3 is TGTGCCAGCAGCTTGAGTAGGGGGTACGGGCTGTTTTTT. This encodes CASSLSRGYGLFF.

This clone was seen just once. This chain uses TRBV23-1 with TRBJ2-2; 7 bases fit TRBD1. TRBV23-1 is flagged as an ORF with uncertain function. CDR3 length: 17 amino acids. V shed 5 bases, J shed 0 bases, and the junction held 9 bases outside the gene matches. The CDR3 coding sequence is TGCGCCAGCAGTGAGACAGGGCCACCTACGAACACCGGGGAGCTGTTTTTT. It specifies CASSETGPPTNTGELFF.

V and J are TRBV6-1 and TRBJ2-3; 7 bases align to TRBD1. The CDR3 is 15 amino acids. J gave up 2 bases and V 6 bases, and 8 bases lay outside the gene matches. Germline CDR1 MNHNS, CDR2 SASEGT. CDR3 coding DNA: TGTGCCAGCAGGGAACCGGGACAGCCCACAGATACGCAGTATTTT. This codes for CASREPGQPTDTQYF.

The chain has TRBV7-9 and TRBJ1-2; D not resolved. CDR3 length: 14 residues. Per germline, CDR1 SEHNR and CDR2 FQNEAQ (reference sequence). Trimming shortened V by 5 bases and J by 8 bases, and 18 bases separated the two germline ends. The CDR3 DNA follows: TGTGCCAGCAGCCGATTGCCCGCGTCCTCGGGCTACACCTTC. This codes for CASSRLPASSGYTF.

This rearrangement joins TRBV16 to TRBJ2-7; 7 nucleotides match TRBD2. CDR3 length: 14 amino acids. Trimming took 4 bases from V and 3 from J; bases not matched to a gene: 6. CDR1 is KGHSY, CDR2 FQNENV, per germline. The CDR3 DNA reads as TGTGCCAGCAGCCCACAGACGGGGGGCTACGAGCAGTACTTC. It codes for CASSPQTGGYEQYF.

This chain uses TRBV5-6 with TRBJ1-4, with D possibly TRBD1 on 6 matching bases. V gave up 4 bases and J gave up 4 bases, with 20 bases separating them. The CDR3 loop spans 17 amino acids. The germline V gene encodes CDR1 SGHDT and CDR2 YYEEEE. CDR3 bases: TGTGCCAGCAGCACGCCATCGGTTTACAGGGATAATGAAAAACTGTTTTTT. This gives the protein CASSTPSVYRDNEKLFF.

This rearrangement joins TRBV18 to TRBJ1-5, with TRBD1 matching over 8 bases. CDR1 KGHSH and CDR2 LQKENI come from the germline V gene. J was trimmed by 6 bases and V by 2 bases; bases with no gene match: 3. The CDR3 runs 14 residues. This chain's CDR3 is CASSPGQGVQPQHF. The CDR3 nucleotides are TGTGCCAGCTCACCAGGACAGGGAGTTCAGCCCCAGCATTTT.

This chain connects TRBV16 to TRBJ2-6; the match to TRBD1 covers 10 bases. The CDR3 extends over 16 amino acids. CDR1 and CDR2 (germline): KGHSY, FQNENV. J lost 0 bases, V lost 10 bases, and 6 bases had no gene match. The CDR3 loop is CAIRDRGTSGANVLTF. The CDR3 bases are TGTGCCATCCGGGACAGGGGAACCTCTGGGGCCAACGTCCTGACTTTC.

The chain recombines TRBV7-3 with TRBJ1-2, with 9 bases fitting TRBD1. Germline CDR1 reads SGHTA; CDR2 reads FQGTGA. CDR3 size: 15 residues. The trim removed 4 bases at V and 5 bases at J, leaving 8 bases unmatched. CDR3 loop: CASSSPGTGRYGYTF. The DNA of the CDR3 is TGTGCCAGCAGCTCCCCTGGGACAGGGCGGTATGGCTACACCTTC.

A single count supports this clone. V is TRBV2 and J is TRBJ1-4; the match to TRBD1 covers 7 bases. The CDR3 has 14 amino acids. Germline V gene lookup returns CDR1 SNHLY and CDR2 FYNNEI. After removal of 5 bases from V and 3 bases from J, the junction contained 3 bases not matched to a gene. The CDR3 loop is CASSTGQSNEKLFF. The CDR3 DNA follows: TGTGCCAGCAGTACGGGACAGTCTAATGAAAAACTGTTTTTT.

CDR3 DNA: TGTGCCAGCTCCCAACCGGGACAACCCTACGAGCAGTACTTC. The encoded protein is CASSQPGQPYEQYF. V and J are TRBV18 and TRBJ2-7, with D possibly being TRBD1 (6 bases). This CDR3 has 14 residues. Germline V gene lookup returns CDR1 KGHSH and CDR2 LQKENI. V shed 6 bases and J shed 2 bases, with 14 bases lying between them.

The chain recombines TRBV6-5 with TRBJ2-7; 13 bases line up with TRBD2. J gave up 8 bases and V 6 bases, and 10 bases lay outside the gene matches. Germline assignment: CDR1 MNHEY and CDR2 SVGAGI. This CDR3 contains 15 residues. CDR3 sequence (DNA): TGTGCCAGCAGCCCACTAGCGGGGGGGCTATTACAGCAGTACTTC. Amino acid sequence: CASSPLAGGLLQQYF.

V and J are TRBV2 and TRBJ2-3; possible D gene TRBD1, 6 bases. Deletions cut 3 bases from V and 0 bases from J, with 28 bases between. The germline V gene encodes CDR1 SNHLY and CDR2 FYNNEI. The CDR3 runs 21 residues. This chain's CDR3 is CASSDWVAQGSPGTSTDTQYF. The CDR3 coding sequence is TGTGCCAGCAGTGATTGGGTGGCGCAGGGGTCACCTGGAACTAGCACAGATACGCAGTATTTT.